This T cell receptor beta chain was retrieved from a study of blood T cells in healthy people across ages. Study-level points and caveats: PBMCs that were unsorted prevented a conclusive naive versus antigen-experienced comparison.

This CDR3 region has 14 residues. V lost 3 bases to trimming and J lost 7 bases, with 12 bases between them. Next came a second PCR, run for about 7 to 12 cycles, which used a sample-barcoded 5' primer along with a J-beta primer mix. TCRdb reprocessed the 5' RACE reads via MiXCR and lists one record per CDR3 protein. Of 600,000 to 900,000 distinct CDR3 sequences in the sample, roughly 25% are singletons; the top ten hold around 2.9%. This clonotype was observed at least ten times. As yet, its antigen is unknown. In addition, the sample was reused for a study of T cells of mothers and their children. That paper states: Mothers gave over 9.5 million TCR beta CDR3 reads each, and children several million each. Overlap in related mother-child pairs always slightly exceeded unrelated pairs, never significantly.

This chain uses TRBV12-3 or TRBV12-4 with TRBJ1-4; tentative D call: TRBD1 (5 bases). Sequenced sample: blood. The sequence was obtained from a boy aged 10-17 years in good health. CDR3 protein: CASSLVQGTEKLFF. In DNA form, the CDR3 reads TGTGCCAGCAGTTTGGTGCAGGGAACTGAAAAACTGTTTTTT.